These 21 T cell receptor beta chains came from one sample sequenced in a study of blood T cells in healthy people across ages. For the second PCR, which ran for roughly 7 to 11 cycles, a sample-barcoded 5' primer and a J-beta primer mix were used. TCRdb itself ran the 5' RACE reads through MiXCR, one entry per CDR3 protein. The sample consists of about 1.4 million distinct CDR3 sequences, almost 60% of them appearing once. Source material: blood. The receptors come from a man aged 18 to 29 in good health.

The chain carries TRBV4-1 and TRBJ1-2; D is undetermined. The CDR3 loop spans 15 amino acids. Germline V gives CDR1 MGHRA, CDR2 YSYEKL. V dropped 4 bases and J dropped 3 bases, with 15 bases sitting between them. The CDR3 DNA reads TGCGCCAGCAGCCGAAGCTGGCTGAGCCACTATGGCTACACCTTC. This encodes CASSRSWLSHYGYTF.

The J gene is TRBJ2-7, the V gene TRBV20-1; D tentatively reads TRBD1 or TRBD2 (5 bases each). Judging by the DNA end, TRBJ2-5 fits better; the J call may be wrong. The CDR3 consists of 13 residues. The germline V gene encodes CDR1 DFQATT and CDR2 SNEGSKA (reference sequence). The CDR3, as DNA: TGCAGTGCTAACGAATGGGGACCGGAGACCCAGTACTTC. It is translated as CSANEWGPETQYF.

Details on this clonotype: The junction departs from germline at one end; a sequencing error may be responsible. CDR3 sequence (DNA): TGTACCAGCAGTTCCTGGGGCACTGAAGCTTTCTTT. It codes for CTSSSWGTEAFF. The chain uses TRBV6-2 or TRBV6-3 and TRBJ1-1; D is unresolved. The germline gives CDR1 MNHEY, CDR2 SVGEGT. CDR3 length: 12 residues.

This clonotype came up many times. The V and J genes are TRBV15 and TRBJ2-7; 7 nucleotides align to TRBD2. The germline CDR1 and CDR2 sequences are LNHNV and YYDKDF (reference sequence). V lost 1 base to trimming and J lost 3 bases; unmatched junction nucleotides: 12. The CDR3 contains 17 residues. CDR3 sequence reads: CATSRGGEGTYFYEQYF. The CDR3 DNA reads as TGTGCCACCAGCAGAGGCGGGGAGGGGACCTACTTCTACGAGCAGTACTTC.

V is TRBV6-6 and J is TRBJ1-5; TRBD1 agrees at 9 bases. The CDR3 covers 15 residues. V lost 6 bases and J lost 3; bases outside the gene matches: 6. Germline V lookup: CDR1 MNHNY, CDR2 SVGAGI (reference sequence). The CDR3 region has the DNA TGTGCCAGCAGCCCGGACAGGGGTGACAATCAGCCCCAGCATTTT. Its protein product is CASSPDRGDNQPQHF.

The CDR3 region has the DNA TGTGCCAGCAGTTCTCGGGGGACAGGGGTATGGGAGCAGTACTTC. Protein sequence: CASSSRGTGVWEQYF. The chain joins TRBV28 to TRBJ2-7, with 10 bases identical to TRBD1. Germline CDR1 is MDHEN and CDR2 is SYDVKM. The junction had 10 bases not matched to a gene; V was cut back by 4 bases and J by 7 bases. This CDR3 comprises 15 residues.

This clonotype came up a few times. The chain employs TRBV20-1 and TRBJ2-1; no clear D. Germline CDR1 reads DFQATT; CDR2 reads SNEGSKA (reference sequence). V lost 6 bases, J lost 4 bases, and 16 bases lay in between. The CDR3 is 14 residues long. This CDR3 is CSAEDLRLYNEQFF. The CDR3 nucleotides are TGCAGTGCAGAGGACCTTCGGCTTTACAATGAGCAGTTCTTC.

The V call is TRBV12-3 or TRBV12-4, the J call TRBJ2-1, with TRBD2 as a possible D gene (6 bases). The CDR3 runs to 15 residues. Trimming took 5 bases from V and 8 from J, leaving 19 bases between them. CDR3 in DNA: TGTGCCAGCAGTCCCTCAGGAGCGGGTAGTGATGAGCAGTTCTTC. Protein product: CASSPSGAGSDEQFF.

This chain joins TRBV20-1 and TRBJ1-6, with D unclear. Germline values: CDR1 DFQATT, CDR2 SNEGSKA (reference sequence). Trimming took 6 bases from V and 7 from J, leaving 16 bases between them. The CDR3 has 14 residues. Here the CDR3 DNA reads TGCAGTGCCAAGCCCGGTGGGAACAATTCACCCCTCCACTTT. Translated, it gives CSAKPGGNNSPLHF.

This clonotype was counted once. The chain carries TRBV6-5 and TRBJ2-1; D gene uncertain. With the DNA end fitting TRBJ2-7 better, the J assignment may be wrong. CDR3 size: 14 residues. The V gene's germline CDR1 is MNHEY and CDR2 SVGAGI. The CDR3, as DNA: TGTGCCAGCAGTTACACAGCGACAACCTACGAGCAGTACTTC. Amino acid sequence: CASSYTATTYEQYF.

This clonotype was seen once. The rearrangement uses TRBV29-1 and TRBJ2-3; D is unclear. The CDR3 contains 11 residues. With 8 bases removed from V and 6 bases from J, the gap between germline ends came to 12 bases. The germline V gene encodes CDR1 SQVTM and CDR2 ANQGSEA. Here the CDR3 DNA reads TGCAGCATGGGAATGGGGGATACGCAGTATTTT. This codes for CSMGMGDTQYF.

The table lists this clonotype with a few counts. The V gene is TRBV7-9, the J gene TRBJ2-4; D remains ambiguous. The end of the DNA is better explained by TRBJ2-7, so the J call may be wrong. This CDR3 has 17 amino acids. Germline CDR1 reads SEHNR; CDR2 reads FQNEAQ (reference sequence). CDR3 amino acids: CASSLAPLASPTYEQYF. The CDR3 nucleotides are TGTGCCAGCAGCTTAGCACCCCTTGCCTCCCCTACCTACGAGCAGTACTTC.

This clonotype was detected only a few times. V gene TRBV12-3 or TRBV12-4 combines with J gene TRBJ2-5; perhaps D is TRBD1 or TRBD2 (5 bases each). The CDR3 totals 16 residues. Trimming left V 3 bases short and J 9 bases short, with 23 bases between. The CDR3 is CASSFHPLGDGGAQYF. CDR3 sequence (DNA): TGTGCCAGCAGTTTCCACCCCTTGGGGGACGGAGGTGCCCAGTACTTC.

The V and J genes are TRBV27 and TRBJ1-2, with TRBD1 identical over 9 bases. The CDR3 totals 16 residues. Germline CDR1 reads MNHEY; CDR2 reads SMNVEV (reference sequence). V gave up 7 bases and J gave up 6 bases; unmatched junction bases: 15. Here the CDR3 DNA reads TGTGCCAGCAAGGGGACAGGGAAAATGGGTGTGCATGGCTACACCTTC. Its protein is CASKGTGKMGVHGYTF.

The V call is TRBV4-1, the J call TRBJ2-4, with 11 bases lining up with TRBD1. The J call could be wrong; TRBJ2-7 is a better fit for the DNA end. The length of the CDR3 is 15 residues. From germline, CDR1 is MGHRA and CDR2 YSYEKL. The CDR3 sequence: CASSFRTGGFNEQYF. In DNA form, the CDR3 reads TGCGCCAGCAGCTTCCGGACAGGGGGCTTCAACGAGCAGTACTTC.

This clonotype was counted only a few times. The genes are TRBV6-6 and TRBJ2-7; TRBD2 agrees at 10 bases. From germline, CDR1 is MNHNY and CDR2 SVGAGI (reference sequence). The junction had 6 bases not matched to a gene; V was cut back by 6 bases and J by 4 bases. The CDR3 contains 14 residues. The CDR3 loop reads CASSPSGSVYEQYF. Here the CDR3 DNA reads TGTGCCAGCAGCCCTAGCGGGAGCGTTTACGAGCAGTACTTC.

This clonotype was recorded many times. This chain uses TRBV7-9 with TRBJ2-7, with a weak D call TRBD1 (5 bases). Trimming stripped 1 base from V and 4 bases from J, with 5 bases between. This CDR3 has 12 residues. Germline V gene sequence: CDR1 SEHNR, CDR2 FQNEAQ (reference sequence). CDR3 amino acids: CASSLGQYEQYF. CDR3 nucleotide sequence: TGTGCCAGCAGCTTAGGACAGTACGAGCAGTACTTC.

V and J are TRBV6-5 and TRBJ1-2; possibly TRBD1 for D (5 bases). Germline CDR1 reads MNHEY; CDR2 reads SVGAGI. The CDR3 totals 12 residues. V lost 5 bases and J lost 10, with 14 bases in between. The CDR3 loop is CASSTPGGDYTF. The CDR3 DNA reads TGTGCCAGCAGTACCCCCGGGGGAGACTACACCTTC.

CDR3 sequence: CSARNYGYTF. DNA of the CDR3: TGCAGTGCTAGGAACTATGGCTACACCTTC. The chain couples TRBV20-1 to TRBJ1-2; no definite D call. Germline V gene sequence: CDR1 DFQATT, CDR2 SNEGSKA (reference sequence). This CDR3 region has 10 residues. V was shortened by 3 bases and J by 2 bases, with 1 base between the two germline ends.

This sequence joins TRBV5-1 and TRBJ2-1; D is possibly TRBD2 (5 bases). This CDR3 spans 16 amino acids. Germline V gives CDR1 SGHRS, CDR2 YFSETQ. Trimming took off 4 bases at V and 2 bases at J, with 16 bases between the two ends. CDR3 sequence reads: CASSTDRGSPYNEQFF. CDR3 nucleotide sequence: TGCGCCAGCAGCACCGACCGGGGAAGTCCCTACAATGAGCAGTTCTTC.

The V and J genes are TRBV6-6 and TRBJ2-3; D possibly corresponds to TRBD1 (6 bases). This CDR3 comprises 13 residues. The V end lost 6 bases, the J end lost 5 bases, and 12 bases lay between the germline ends. Germline V gene lookup returns CDR1 MNHNY and CDR2 SVGAGI (reference sequence). This chain's CDR3 is CASRQGFKDTQYF. CDR3 bases: TGTGCCAGCAGACAGGGATTCAAAGATACGCAGTATTTT.